Reported below is one TCR beta chain. Germline assignment: CDR1 KGHDR and CDR2 SFDVKD. V lost 4 bases and J lost 6, with 10 bases in between. The length of the CDR3 is 13 residues. Combining a sample-barcoded 5' primer with a J-beta primer mix, a second PCR ran for 7 to 11 cycles. Each cDNA molecule was tagged by a template-switch adaptor that had 12 random nucleotides. MiXCR was run by TCRdb on the 5' RACE reads, yielding one entry per CDR3 protein. Of over a million distinct CDR3 sequences in the sample, around 39% were seen once. These data come from a study of blood T cells in healthy people across ages.

The TCR originated in a woman aged 18-29 years in good health. The chain has TRBV24-1 and TRBJ2-3; D might be TRBD1 (6 bases). Sample: blood. The CDR3 here is CATSDQGRDTQYF. The CDR3 DNA reads as TGTGCCACCAGTGACCAGGGGCGGGATACGCAGTATTTT.